This record covers a single T cell receptor (beta chain). Its target is not known. The source of the sample is a study of read filtering for tumor transcriptome and immune sequencing. Overall study context: The cohort had some 17 men and 14 women aged about 47 to 90, mean about 70 years. After DNase treatment, RNA was made into whole-transcriptome libraries.

Study findings and constraints: Single-read clonotypes: about 82% of IR-seq clonotypes (roughly 3.2% of reads), about 75% of RNA-seq clonotypes (44.6% of reads). Dropping single-read clonotypes raised IR-seq and RNA-seq shared-clonotype correlation.

This library used roughly 0.4 ug RNA and molecular barcoded adaptors spanning alpha/delta and beta/gamma chains. TCRdb independently ran MiXCR on the reads; one entry per CDR3 protein. Among 43,000 or so distinct CDR3 sequences, about 12% were seen once, and the ten largest hold roughly 15%. CDR1 is SGHTA, CDR2 FQGTGA, per germline. The CDR3 loop spans 15 amino acids. Losses at the gene ends were 2 bases for V and 7 bases for J; bases not matched to a gene: 6. Sequenced input: a population of CD138-negative cells sorted from bone marrow. The receptor was isolated from a donor at least 40 years old with multiple myeloma. The chain couples TRBV7-3 to TRBJ2-1; 9 bases map to TRBD2. CDR3 sequence (DNA): TGTGCCAGCAGCTTAGCGGGAGGGCCCTCAAATGAGCAGTTCTTC. Its translation: CASSLAGGPSNEQFF.